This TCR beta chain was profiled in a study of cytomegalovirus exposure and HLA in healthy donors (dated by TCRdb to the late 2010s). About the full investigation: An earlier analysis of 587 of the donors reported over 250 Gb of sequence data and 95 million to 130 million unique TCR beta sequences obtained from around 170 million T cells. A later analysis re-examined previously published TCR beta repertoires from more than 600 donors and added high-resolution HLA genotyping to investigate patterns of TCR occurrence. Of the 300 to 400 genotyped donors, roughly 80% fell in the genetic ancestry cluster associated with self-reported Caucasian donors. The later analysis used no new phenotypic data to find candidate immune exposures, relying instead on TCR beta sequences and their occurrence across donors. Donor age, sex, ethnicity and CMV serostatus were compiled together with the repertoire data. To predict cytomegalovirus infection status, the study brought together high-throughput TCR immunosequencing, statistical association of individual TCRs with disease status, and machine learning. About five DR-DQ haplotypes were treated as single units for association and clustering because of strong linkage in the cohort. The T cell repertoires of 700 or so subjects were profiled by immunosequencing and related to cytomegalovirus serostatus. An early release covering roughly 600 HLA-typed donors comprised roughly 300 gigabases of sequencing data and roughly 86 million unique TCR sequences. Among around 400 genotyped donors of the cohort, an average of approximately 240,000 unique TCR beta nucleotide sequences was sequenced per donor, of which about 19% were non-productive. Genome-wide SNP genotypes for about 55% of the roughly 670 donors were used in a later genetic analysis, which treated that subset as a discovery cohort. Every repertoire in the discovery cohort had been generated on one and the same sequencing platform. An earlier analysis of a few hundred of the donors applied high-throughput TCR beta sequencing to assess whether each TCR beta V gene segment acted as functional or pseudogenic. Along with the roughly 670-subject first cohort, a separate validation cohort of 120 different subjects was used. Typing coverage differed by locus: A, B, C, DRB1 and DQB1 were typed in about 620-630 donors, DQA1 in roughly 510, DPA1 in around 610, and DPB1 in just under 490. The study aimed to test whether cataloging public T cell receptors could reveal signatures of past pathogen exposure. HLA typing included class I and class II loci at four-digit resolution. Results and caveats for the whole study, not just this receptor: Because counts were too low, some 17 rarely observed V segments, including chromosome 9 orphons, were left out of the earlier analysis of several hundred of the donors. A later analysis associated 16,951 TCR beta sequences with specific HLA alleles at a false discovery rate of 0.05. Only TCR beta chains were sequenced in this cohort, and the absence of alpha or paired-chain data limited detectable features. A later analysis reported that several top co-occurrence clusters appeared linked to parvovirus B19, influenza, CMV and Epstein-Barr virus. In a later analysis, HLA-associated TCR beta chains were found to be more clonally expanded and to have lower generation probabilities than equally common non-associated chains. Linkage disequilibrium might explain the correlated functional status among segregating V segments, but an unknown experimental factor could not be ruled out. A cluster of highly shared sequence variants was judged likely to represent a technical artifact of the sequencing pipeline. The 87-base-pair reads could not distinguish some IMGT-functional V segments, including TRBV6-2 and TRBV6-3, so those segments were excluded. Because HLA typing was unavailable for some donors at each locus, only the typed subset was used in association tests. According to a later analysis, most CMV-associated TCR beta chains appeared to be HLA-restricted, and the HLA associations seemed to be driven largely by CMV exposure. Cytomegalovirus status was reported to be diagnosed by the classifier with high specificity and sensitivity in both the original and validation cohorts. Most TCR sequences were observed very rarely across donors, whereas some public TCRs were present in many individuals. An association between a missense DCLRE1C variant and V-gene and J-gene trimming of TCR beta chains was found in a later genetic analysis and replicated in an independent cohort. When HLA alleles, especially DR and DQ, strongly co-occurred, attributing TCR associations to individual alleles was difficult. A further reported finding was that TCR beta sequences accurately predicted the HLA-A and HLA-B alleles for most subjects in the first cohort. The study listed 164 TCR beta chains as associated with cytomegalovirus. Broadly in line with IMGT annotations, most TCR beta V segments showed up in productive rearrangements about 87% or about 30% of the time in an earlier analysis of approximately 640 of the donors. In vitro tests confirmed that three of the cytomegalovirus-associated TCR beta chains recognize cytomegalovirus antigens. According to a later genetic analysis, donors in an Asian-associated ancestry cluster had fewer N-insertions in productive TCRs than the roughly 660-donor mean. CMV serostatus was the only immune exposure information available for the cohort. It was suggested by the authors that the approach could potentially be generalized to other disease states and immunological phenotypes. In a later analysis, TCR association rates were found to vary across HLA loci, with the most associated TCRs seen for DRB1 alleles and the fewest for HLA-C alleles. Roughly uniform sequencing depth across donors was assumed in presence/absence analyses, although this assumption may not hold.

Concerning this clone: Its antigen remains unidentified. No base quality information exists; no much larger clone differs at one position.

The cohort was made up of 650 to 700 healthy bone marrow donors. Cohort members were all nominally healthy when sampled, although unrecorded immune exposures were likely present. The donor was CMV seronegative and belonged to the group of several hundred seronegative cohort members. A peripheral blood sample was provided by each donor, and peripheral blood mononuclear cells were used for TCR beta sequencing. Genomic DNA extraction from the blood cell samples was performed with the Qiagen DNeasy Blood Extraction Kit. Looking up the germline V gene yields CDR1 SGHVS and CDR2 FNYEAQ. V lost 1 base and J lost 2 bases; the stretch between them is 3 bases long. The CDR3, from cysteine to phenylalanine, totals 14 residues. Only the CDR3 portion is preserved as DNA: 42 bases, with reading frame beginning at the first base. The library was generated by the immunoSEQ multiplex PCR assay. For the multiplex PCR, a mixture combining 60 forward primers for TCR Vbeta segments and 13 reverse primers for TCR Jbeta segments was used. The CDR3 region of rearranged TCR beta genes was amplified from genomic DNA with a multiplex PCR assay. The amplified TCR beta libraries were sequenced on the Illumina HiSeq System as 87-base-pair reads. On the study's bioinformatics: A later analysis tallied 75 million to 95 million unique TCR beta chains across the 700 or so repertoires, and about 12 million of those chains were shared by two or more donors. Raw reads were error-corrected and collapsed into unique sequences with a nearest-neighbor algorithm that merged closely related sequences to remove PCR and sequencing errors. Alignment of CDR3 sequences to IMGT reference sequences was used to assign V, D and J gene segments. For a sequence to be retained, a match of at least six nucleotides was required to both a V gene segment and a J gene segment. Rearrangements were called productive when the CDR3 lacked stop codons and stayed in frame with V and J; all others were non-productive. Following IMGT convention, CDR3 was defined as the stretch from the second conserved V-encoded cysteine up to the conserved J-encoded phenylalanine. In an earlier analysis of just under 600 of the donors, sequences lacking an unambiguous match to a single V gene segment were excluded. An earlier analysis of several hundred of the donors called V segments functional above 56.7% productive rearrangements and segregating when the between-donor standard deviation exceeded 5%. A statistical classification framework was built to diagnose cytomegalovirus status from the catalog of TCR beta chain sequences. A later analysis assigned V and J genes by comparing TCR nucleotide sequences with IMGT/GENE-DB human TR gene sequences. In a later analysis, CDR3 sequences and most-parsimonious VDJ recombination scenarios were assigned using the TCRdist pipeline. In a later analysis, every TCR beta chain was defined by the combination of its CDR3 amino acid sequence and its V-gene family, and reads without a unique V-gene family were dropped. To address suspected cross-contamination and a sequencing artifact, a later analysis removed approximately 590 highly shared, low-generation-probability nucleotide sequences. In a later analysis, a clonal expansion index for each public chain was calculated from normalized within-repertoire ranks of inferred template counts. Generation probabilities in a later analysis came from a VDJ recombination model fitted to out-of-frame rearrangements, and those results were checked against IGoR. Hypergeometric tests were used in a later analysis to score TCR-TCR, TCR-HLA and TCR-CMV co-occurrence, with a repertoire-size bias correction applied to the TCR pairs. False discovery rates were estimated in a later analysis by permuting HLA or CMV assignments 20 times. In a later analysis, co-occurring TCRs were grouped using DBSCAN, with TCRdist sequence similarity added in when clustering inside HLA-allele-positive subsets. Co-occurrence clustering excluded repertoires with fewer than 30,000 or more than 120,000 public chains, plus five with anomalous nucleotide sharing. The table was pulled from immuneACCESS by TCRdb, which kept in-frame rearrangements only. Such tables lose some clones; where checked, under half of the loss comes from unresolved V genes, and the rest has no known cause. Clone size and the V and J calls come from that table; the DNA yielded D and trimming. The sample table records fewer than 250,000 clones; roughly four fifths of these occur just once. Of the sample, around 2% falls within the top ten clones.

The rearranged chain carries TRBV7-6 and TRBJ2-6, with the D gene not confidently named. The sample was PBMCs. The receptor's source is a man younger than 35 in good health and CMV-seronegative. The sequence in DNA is TGTGCCAGCAGCTTAGTTACTGGGGCCAACGTCCTGACTTTC. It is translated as CASSLVTGANVLTF.